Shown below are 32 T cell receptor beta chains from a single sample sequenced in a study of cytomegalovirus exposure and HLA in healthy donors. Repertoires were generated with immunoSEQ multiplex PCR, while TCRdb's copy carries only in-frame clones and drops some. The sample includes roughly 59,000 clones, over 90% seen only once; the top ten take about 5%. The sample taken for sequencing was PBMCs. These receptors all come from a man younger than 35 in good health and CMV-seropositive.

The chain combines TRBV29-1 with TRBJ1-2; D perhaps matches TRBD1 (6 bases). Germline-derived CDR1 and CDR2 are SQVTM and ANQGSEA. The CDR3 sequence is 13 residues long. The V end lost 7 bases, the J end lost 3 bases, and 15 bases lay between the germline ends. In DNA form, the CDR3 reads TGCAGCGCTAGAGCAGGGGCGGACTATGGCTACACCTTC. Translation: CSARAGADYGYTF.

CDR3 bases: TGTGCCAGCACCCGGGACAACTCCTACGAGCAGTACTTC. Protein product: CASTRDNSYEQYF. The chain uses TRBV28 and TRBJ2-7, with D perhaps matching TRBD1 (6 bases). CDR1 is MDHEN and CDR2 is SYDVKM in the germline V gene. Trimming removed 7 bases at V and 0 bases at J, with 10 bases between. The CDR3 runs 13 residues.

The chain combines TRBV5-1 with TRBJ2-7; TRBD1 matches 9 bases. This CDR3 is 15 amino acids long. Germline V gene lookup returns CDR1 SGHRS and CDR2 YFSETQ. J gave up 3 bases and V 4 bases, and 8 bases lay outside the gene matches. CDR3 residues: CASSTDADRGYEQYF. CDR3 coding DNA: TGCGCCAGCAGCACGGACGCGGACAGGGGCTACGAGCAGTACTTC.

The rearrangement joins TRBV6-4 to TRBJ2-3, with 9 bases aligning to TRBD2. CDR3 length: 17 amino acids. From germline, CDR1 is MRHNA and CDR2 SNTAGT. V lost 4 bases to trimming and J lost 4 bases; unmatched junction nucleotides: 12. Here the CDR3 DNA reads TGTGCCAGCAGTGCCCTTAGTGAAGCGGGAGGAGCAGATACGCAGTATTTT. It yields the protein CASSALSEAGGADTQYF.

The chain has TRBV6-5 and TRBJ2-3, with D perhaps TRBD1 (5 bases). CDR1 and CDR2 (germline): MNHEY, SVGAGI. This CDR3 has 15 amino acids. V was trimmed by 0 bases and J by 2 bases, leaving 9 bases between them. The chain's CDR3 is CASSYSTDFTDTQYF. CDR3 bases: TGTGCCAGCAGTTACTCGACAGACTTCACAGATACGCAGTATTTT.

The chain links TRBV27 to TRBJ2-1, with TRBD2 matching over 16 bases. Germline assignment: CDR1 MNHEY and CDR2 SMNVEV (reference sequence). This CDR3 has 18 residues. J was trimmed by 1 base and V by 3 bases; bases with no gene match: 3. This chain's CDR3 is CASSLGLAGGPSYNEQFF. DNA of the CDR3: TGTGCCAGCAGTTTGGGACTAGCGGGAGGGCCATCCTACAATGAGCAGTTCTTC.

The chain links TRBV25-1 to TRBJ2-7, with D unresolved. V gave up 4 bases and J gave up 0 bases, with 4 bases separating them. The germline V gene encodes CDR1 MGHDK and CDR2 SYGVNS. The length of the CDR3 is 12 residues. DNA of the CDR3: TGTGCCAGCAGTGGGAGCTCCTACGAGCAGTACTTC. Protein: CASSGSSYEQYF.

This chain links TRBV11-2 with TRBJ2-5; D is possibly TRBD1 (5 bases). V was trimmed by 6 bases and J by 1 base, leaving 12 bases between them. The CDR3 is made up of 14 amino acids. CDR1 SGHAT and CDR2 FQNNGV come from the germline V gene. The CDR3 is CASRGRQGQETQYF. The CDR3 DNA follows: TGTGCCAGCAGGGGCCGCCAGGGCCAAGAGACCCAGTACTTC.

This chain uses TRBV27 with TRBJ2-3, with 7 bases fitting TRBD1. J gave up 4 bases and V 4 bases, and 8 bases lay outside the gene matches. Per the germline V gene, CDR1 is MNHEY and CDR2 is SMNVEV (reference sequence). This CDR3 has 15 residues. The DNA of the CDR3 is TGTGCCAGCAGTTCACTGGGGACAGCATCAGATACGCAGTATTTT. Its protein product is CASSSLGTASDTQYF.

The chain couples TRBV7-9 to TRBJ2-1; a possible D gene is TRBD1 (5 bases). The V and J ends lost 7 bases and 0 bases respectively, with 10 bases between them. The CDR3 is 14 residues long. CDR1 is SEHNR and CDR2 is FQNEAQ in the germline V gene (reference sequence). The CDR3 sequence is CASTSTDSYNEQFF. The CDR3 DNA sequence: TGTGCCAGCACCTCGACAGACTCCTACAATGAGCAGTTCTTC.

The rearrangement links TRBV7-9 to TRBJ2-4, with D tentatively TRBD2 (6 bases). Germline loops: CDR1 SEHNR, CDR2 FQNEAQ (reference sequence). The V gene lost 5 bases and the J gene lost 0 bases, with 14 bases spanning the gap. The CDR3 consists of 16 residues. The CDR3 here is CASSPQASEAKNIQYF. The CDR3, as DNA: TGTGCCAGCAGCCCTCAGGCTAGCGAAGCCAAAAACATTCAGTACTTC. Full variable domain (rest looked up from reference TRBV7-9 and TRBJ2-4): DTGVSQNPRHKITKRGQNVTFRCDPISEHNRLYWYRQTLGQGPEFLTYFQNEAQLEKSRLLSDRFSAERPKGSFSTLEIQRTEQGDSAMYLCASSPQASEAKNIQYFGAGTRLSVL.

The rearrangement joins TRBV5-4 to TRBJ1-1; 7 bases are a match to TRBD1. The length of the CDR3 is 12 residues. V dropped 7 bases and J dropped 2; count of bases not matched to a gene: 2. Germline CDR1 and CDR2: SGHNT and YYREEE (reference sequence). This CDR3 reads CASGQENTEAFF. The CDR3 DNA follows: TGTGCCAGCGGACAGGAAAACACTGAAGCTTTCTTT. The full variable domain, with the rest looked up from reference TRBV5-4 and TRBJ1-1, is ETGVTQSPTHLIKTRGQQVTLRCSSQSGHNTVSWYQQALGQGPQFIFQYYREEENGRGNFPPRFSGLQFPNYSSELNVNALELDDSALYLCASGQENTEAFFGQGTRLTVV.

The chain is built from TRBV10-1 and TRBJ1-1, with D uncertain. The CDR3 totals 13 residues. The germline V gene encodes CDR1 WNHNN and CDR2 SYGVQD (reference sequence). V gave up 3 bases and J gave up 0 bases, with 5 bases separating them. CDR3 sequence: CASSDTMNTEAFF. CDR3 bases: TGCGCCAGCAGTGACACTATGAACACTGAAGCTTTCTTT.

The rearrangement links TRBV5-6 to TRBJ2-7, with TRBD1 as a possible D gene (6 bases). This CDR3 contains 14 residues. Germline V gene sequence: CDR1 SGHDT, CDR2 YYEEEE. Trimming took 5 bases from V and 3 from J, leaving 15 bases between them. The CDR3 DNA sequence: TGTGCCAGCAGTCGCACCGACAGGCTCTACGAGCAGTACTTC. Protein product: CASSRTDRLYEQYF.

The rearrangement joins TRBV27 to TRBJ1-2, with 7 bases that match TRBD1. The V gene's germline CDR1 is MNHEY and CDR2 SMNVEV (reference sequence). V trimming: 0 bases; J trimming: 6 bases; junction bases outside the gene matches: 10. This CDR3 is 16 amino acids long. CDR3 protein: CASSLSPPGTVDGYTF. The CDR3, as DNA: TGTGCCAGCAGTTTATCACCCCCCGGGACAGTTGATGGCTACACCTTC.

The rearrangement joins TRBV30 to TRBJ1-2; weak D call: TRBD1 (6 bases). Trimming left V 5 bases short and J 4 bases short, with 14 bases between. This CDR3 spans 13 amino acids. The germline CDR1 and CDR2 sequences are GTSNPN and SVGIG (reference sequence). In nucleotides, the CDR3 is TGTGCCTGGGCCCACGGGACACTCTATGGCTACACCTTC. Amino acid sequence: CAWAHGTLYGYTF.

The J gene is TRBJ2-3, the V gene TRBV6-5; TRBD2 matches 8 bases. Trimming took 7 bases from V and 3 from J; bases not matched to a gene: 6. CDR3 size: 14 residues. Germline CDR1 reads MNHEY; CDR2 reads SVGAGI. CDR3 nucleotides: TGTGCCAGCACCCAGCGCGGGAGGACAGATACGCAGTATTTT. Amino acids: CASTQRGRTDTQYF.

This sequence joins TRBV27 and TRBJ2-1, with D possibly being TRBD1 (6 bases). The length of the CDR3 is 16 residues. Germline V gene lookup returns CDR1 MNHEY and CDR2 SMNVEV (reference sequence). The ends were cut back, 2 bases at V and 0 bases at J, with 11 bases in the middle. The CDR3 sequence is CASSLDLRGSYNEQFF. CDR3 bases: TGTGCCAGCAGTTTAGACCTCAGGGGCTCCTACAATGAGCAGTTCTTC.

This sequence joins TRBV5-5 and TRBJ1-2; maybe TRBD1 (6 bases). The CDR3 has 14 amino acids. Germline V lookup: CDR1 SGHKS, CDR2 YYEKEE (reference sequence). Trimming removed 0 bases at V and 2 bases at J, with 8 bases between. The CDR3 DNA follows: TGTGCCAGCAGCTTGGACAGGGCGAACTATGGCTACACCTTC. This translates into CASSLDRANYGYTF.

CDR3 DNA sequence: TGTGCCAGCAGTGGGCCGTTCGGTTGGCAAGAGACCCAGTACTTC. The encoded protein is CASSGPFGWQETQYF. The rearrangement links TRBV11-2 to TRBJ2-5; D ambiguous. Germline V lookup: CDR1 SGHAT, CDR2 FQNNGV. The CDR3 covers 15 residues. V was pared by 6 bases and J by 2 bases, with 16 bases between.

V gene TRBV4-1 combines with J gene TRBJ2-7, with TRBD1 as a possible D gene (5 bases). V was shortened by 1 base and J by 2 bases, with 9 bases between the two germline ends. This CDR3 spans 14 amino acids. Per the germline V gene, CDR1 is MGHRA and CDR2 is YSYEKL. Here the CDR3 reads CASSQVPRAYEQYF. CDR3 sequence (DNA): TGCGCCAGCAGCCAAGTGCCCAGGGCCTACGAGCAGTACTTC.

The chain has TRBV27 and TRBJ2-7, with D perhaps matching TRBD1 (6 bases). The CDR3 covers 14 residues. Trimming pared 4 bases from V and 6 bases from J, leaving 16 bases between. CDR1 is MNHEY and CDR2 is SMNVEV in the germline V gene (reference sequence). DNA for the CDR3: TGTGCCAGCAGTTGGAACAGGGTTGAAGGCGAGCAGTACTTC. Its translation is CASSWNRVEGEQYF.

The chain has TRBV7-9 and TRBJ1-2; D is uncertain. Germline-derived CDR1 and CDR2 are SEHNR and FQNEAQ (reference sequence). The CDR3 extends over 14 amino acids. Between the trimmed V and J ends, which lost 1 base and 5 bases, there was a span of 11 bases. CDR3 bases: TGTGCCAGCAGCTTAGTGCCGAGCAAGTATGGCTACACCTTC. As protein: CASSLVPSKYGYTF.

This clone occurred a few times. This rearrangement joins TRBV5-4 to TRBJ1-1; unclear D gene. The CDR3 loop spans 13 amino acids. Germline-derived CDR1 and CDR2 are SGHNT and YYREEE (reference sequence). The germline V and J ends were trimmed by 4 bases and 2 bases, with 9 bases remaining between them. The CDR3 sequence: CASSPQPNTEAFF. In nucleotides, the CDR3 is TGTGCCAGCAGCCCACAGCCCAACACTGAAGCTTTCTTT.

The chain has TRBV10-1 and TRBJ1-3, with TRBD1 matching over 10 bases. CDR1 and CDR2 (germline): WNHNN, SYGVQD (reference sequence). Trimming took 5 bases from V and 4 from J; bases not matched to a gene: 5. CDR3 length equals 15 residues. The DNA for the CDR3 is TGCGCCAGCAGTCCGGGACAGGGGTACGGAAACACCATATATTTT. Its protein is CASSPGQGYGNTIYF.

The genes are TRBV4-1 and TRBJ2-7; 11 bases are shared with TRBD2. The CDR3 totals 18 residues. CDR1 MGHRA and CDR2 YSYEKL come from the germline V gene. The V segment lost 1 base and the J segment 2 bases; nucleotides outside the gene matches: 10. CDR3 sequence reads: CASSQVQKGGLAAYEQYF. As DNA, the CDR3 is TGCGCCAGCAGCCAAGTCCAAAAAGGGGGACTAGCGGCCTACGAGCAGTACTTC.

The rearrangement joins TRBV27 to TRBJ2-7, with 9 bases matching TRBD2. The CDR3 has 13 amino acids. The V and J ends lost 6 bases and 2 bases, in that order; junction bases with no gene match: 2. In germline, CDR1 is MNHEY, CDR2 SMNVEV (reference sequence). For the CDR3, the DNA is TGTGCCAGCAGGCGGGAGGGAGCCTACGAGCAGTACTTC. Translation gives CASRREGAYEQYF.

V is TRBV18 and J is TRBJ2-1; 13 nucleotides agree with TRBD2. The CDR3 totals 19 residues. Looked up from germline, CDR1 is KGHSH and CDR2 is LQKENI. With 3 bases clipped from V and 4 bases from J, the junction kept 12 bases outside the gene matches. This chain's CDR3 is CASSPFDGGLAGVYNEQFF. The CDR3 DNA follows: TGTGCCAGCTCACCGTTCGACGGAGGACTAGCGGGAGTATACAATGAGCAGTTCTTC. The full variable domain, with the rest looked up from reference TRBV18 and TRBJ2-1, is NAGVMQNPRHLVRRRGQEARLRCSPMKGHSHVYWYRQLPEEGLKFMVYLQKENIIDESGMPKERFSAEFPKEGPSILRIQQVVRGDSAAYFCASSPFDGGLAGVYNEQFFGPGTRLTVL.

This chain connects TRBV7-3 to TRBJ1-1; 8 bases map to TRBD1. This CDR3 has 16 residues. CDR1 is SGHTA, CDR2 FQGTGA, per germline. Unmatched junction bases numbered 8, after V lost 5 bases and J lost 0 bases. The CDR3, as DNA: TGTGCCAGCAGCCCGCGGACAGGGAGTTTGAACACTGAAGCTTTCTTT. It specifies CASSPRTGSLNTEAFF.

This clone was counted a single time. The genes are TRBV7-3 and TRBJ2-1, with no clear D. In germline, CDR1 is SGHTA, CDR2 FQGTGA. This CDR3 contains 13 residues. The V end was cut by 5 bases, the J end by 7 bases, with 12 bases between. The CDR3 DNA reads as TGTGCCAGCAGCCGAAACCAGAAAAATGAGCAGTTCTTC. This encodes CASSRNQKNEQFF.

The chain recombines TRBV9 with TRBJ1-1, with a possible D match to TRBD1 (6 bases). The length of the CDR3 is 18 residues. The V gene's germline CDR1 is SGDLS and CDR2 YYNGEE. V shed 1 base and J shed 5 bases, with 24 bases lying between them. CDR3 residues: CASSVSVSSLGRGTEAFF. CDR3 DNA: TGTGCCAGCAGCGTATCGGTTTCTAGTTTGGGTAGGGGGACTGAAGCTTTCTTT.

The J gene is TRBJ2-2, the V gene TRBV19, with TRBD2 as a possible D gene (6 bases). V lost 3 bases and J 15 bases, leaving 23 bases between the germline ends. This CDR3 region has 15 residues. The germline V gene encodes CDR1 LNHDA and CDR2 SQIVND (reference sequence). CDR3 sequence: CASSILPLGPRRVFF. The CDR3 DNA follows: TGTGCCAGTAGTATCCTACCATTAGGACCCCGGAGGGTGTTTTTT.